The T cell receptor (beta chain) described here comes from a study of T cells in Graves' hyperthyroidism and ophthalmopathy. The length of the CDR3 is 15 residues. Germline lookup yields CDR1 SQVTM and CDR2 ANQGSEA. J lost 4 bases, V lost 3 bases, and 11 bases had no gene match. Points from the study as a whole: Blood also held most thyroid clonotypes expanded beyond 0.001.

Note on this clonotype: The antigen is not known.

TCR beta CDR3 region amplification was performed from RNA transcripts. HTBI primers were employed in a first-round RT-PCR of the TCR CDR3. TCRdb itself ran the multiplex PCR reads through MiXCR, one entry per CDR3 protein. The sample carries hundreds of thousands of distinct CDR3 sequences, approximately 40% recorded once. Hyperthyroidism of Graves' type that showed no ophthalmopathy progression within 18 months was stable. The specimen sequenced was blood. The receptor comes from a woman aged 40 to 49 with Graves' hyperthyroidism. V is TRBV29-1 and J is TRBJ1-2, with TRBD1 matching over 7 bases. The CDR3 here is CSVEGREGAFYGYTF. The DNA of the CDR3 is TGCAGCGTTGAGGGCCGGGAGGGGGCCTTCTATGGCTACACCTTC.